Listed here are 10 T cell receptor beta chains from one sample, sequenced in a study of T cells in Graves' hyperthyroidism and ophthalmopathy (dated by TCRdb to between 2018 and 2021). Receptors were amplified or captured by multiplex PCR. The instrument given in TCRdb is Illumina HiSeq 2000. The TCR beta CDR3 regions were amplified from the RNA transcripts. The TCR CDR3 was subjected to a first round of RT-PCR using the HTBI primer set and the Qiagen OneStep RT-PCR kit. TCRdb ran its own pipeline on the public reads, namely fastp trimming at Q25 and MiXCR clone calling, and kept in-frame beta chains. Each CDR3 protein gets just one entry, which takes the most common genes and DNA from the rows behind it. Within this sample are about 290,000 distinct CDR3 sequences, with around 13% of them counted one time only. Jointly, the top ten make up roughly 8.2% of the sample. Sample: blood. These receptor sequences come from a woman aged 40-49 years with Graves' hyperthyroidism.

This clonotype came up many times. The rearrangement links TRBV11-2 to TRBJ2-3, with D perhaps matching TRBD1 or TRBD2 (5 bases each). The CDR3 consists of 17 residues. CDR1 and CDR2 from the germline V gene are SGHAT and FQNNGV. V dropped 1 base and J dropped 0 bases, with 14 bases sitting between them. The DNA of the CDR3 is TGTGCCAGCAGCTTAGTTGGGGCAGCGGCAAGCACAGATACGCAGTATTTT. Translation: CASSLVGAAASTDTQYF.

V usage is TRBV5-6 and J usage is TRBJ2-5; D may be TRBD2 (5 bases). CDR3 length: 14 residues. From germline, CDR1 is SGHDT and CDR2 YYEEEE. V shed 2 bases and J shed 3 bases, with 11 bases lying between them. CDR3 in amino acids: CASSFTGSEETQYF. In DNA form, the CDR3 reads TGTGCCAGCAGCTTTACGGGGTCCGAAGAGACCCAGTACTTC.

This clonotype came up a few times. The V gene is TRBV11-1, the J gene TRBJ2-3, with 8 bases that match TRBD2. Trimming at V came to 4 bases and at J to 1 base, leaving 7 bases not matched to a gene. The CDR3 is made up of 16 amino acids. Germline V gives CDR1 SGHAT, CDR2 FQDESV (reference sequence). In DNA, the CDR3 is TGTGCCAGCAGCTGGGCCGGGACTAGGGGCACAGATACGCAGTATTTT. Protein sequence: CASSWAGTRGTDTQYF.

The J gene is TRBJ2-1, the V gene TRBV19; 10 positions agree with TRBD1. CDR1 and CDR2 from the germline V gene are LNHDA and SQIVND (reference sequence). This CDR3 spans 16 amino acids. J lost 11 bases, V lost 5 bases, and 15 bases had no gene match. CDR3 protein: CASSFLGGTGEPQQFF. Written as DNA, the CDR3 is TGTGCCAGTAGTTTCCTGGGGGGGACAGGGGAACCACAGCAGTTCTTC.

At least ten counts were recorded for this clonotype. The rearrangement links TRBV7-9 to TRBJ1-2; D unresolved. CDR3 length: 16 residues. The V gene's germline CDR1 is SEHNR and CDR2 FQNEAQ (reference sequence). V shed 6 bases and J shed 2 bases, with 19 bases lying between them. CDR3 sequence: CASRQTPGEGNYGYTF. CDR3 DNA: TGTGCCAGCAGACAAACCCCCGGGGAAGGGAACTATGGCTACACCTTC.

This clonotype has a handful of counts. The chain is built from TRBV20-1 and TRBJ2-4; D gene ambiguous. Germline V gene data show CDR1 as DFQATT and CDR2 as SNEGSKA (reference sequence). V was trimmed by 4 bases and J by 0 bases, leaving 7 bases between them. This CDR3 region has 13 residues. The CDR3 loop reads CSATQLAKNIQYF. The CDR3 nucleotides read TGCAGTGCTACCCAACTAGCCAAAAACATTCAGTACTTC.

This clonotype has a count of ten or more. This rearrangement joins TRBV10-3 to TRBJ2-1; TRBD2 matches at 11 bases. CDR3 size: 17 residues. V shed 6 bases, J shed 8 bases, and the junction held 15 bases outside the gene matches. The germline V gene encodes CDR1 ENHRY and CDR2 SYGVKD. The CDR3 region is CAIRARTSGSGPHEQFF. The CDR3 coding sequence is TGTGCCATCAGGGCCAGGACTAGCGGGTCCGGCCCCCATGAGCAGTTCTTC.

This clonotype was counted between two and nine times. A read error may be the cause here, since a much bigger clone is one base away. The V gene is TRBV20-1, the J gene TRBJ2-7; 10 nucleotides agree with TRBD2. The CDR3 sequence is 13 residues long. With V trimmed by 2 bases and J by 3 bases, 1 base remained unmatched. CDR1 and CDR2 (germline): DFQATT, SNEGSKA (reference sequence). The CDR3 reads CSARSSGSYEQYF. CDR3 coding DNA: TGCAGTGCTAGATCTAGCGGGAGCTACGAGCAGTACTTC.

The table lists this clonotype with many counts. This sequence joins TRBV2 and TRBJ1-5; 10 positions agree with TRBD1. The V and J ends lost 8 bases and 6 bases, in that order; junction bases with no gene match: 7. Germline CDR1 SNHLY, CDR2 FYNNEI. The CDR3 spans 14 residues. This CDR3 reads CASAGTGEFQPQHF. CDR3 bases: TGTGCCAGCGCGGGGACAGGGGAGTTTCAGCCCCAGCATTTT.

The table lists this clonotype with many counts. The DNA for the CDR3 is TGTGCCAGCAGTTTTACGGCCCAAGAGACCCAGTACTTC. Its translation is CASSFTAQETQYF. The chain employs TRBV6-1 and TRBJ2-5, with D uncertain. The germline CDR1 and CDR2 sequences are MNHNS and SASEGT. Trimming removed 5 bases at V and 1 base at J, with 8 bases between. The CDR3 has 13 amino acids.